These 19 T cell receptor beta chains share one sample of origin, sequenced in a study of T-cell memory formation after mild COVID-19. MiXCR, applied by TCRdb to the 5' RACE reads, yields one record per CDR3 protein. Counted here are fewer than 450,000 distinct CDR3 sequences, less than 25% occurring once; the ten biggest clones make up 8.5% to 9%. Material: PBMCs or a T cell subset sorted from them (not recorded which). Receptors were obtained from an adult woman who had mild COVID-19 (a few samples of this study predate the infection). Cell type and time point are not known.

There are a few counts of this clonotype. V and J are TRBV20-1 and TRBJ2-7, with a tentative D call TRBD2 (5 bases). This CDR3 has 14 residues. V lost 5 bases and J lost 0, with 14 bases in between. Germline loops: CDR1 DFQATT, CDR2 SNEGSKA (reference sequence). Here the CDR3 reads CSAQPDSNSYEQYF. In DNA form, the CDR3 reads TGCAGTGCTCAACCGGACTCAAACTCCTACGAGCAGTACTTC.

This clonotype was recorded a few times. The chain employs TRBV4-3 and TRBJ1-5; D gene ambiguous. With 6 bases removed from V and 7 bases from J, the gap between germline ends came to 16 bases. The CDR3 covers 14 residues. Germline values: CDR1 LGHNA, CDR2 YSLEER. CDR3 nucleotide sequence: TGCGCCAGCAGTCCCCGAAGGGCAAGACAGCCCCAGCATTTT. Residues: CASSPRRARQPQHF.

This clonotype was seen a handful of times. The gene calls are TRBV29-1 and TRBJ2-7; perhaps TRBD1 as D (7 bases). The V gene's germline CDR1 is SQVTM and CDR2 ANQGSEA. The V and J ends lost 8 bases and 7 bases respectively, with 21 bases between them. The CDR3 runs 13 residues. The CDR3 DNA sequence: TGCAGCACCTGGACAGGTTGGGGGGAAGAGCAGTACTTC. This sequence encodes CSTWTGWGEEQYF.

This chain connects TRBV6-5 to TRBJ1-2; D remains unclear. CDR3 length: 18 residues. V lost 0 bases and J 2 bases, leaving 19 bases between the germline ends. CDR1 is MNHEY and CDR2 is SVGAGI in the germline V gene. CDR3 in amino acids: CASSYSLPGLGENYGYTF. CDR3 DNA sequence: TGTGCCAGCAGTTACTCCCTCCCGGGTCTGGGCGAAAACTATGGCTACACCTTC.

The V and J genes are TRBV7-2 and TRBJ1-4; D remains ambiguous. CDR1 and CDR2 (germline): SGHTA, FQGNSA. The V end lost 5 bases, the J end lost 7 bases, and 11 bases lay between the germline ends. There are 13 residues in the CDR3. In DNA form, the CDR3 reads TGTGCCAGCAGCATTGCCGGAAGTGAAAAACTGTTTTTT. This sequence encodes CASSIAGSEKLFF.

The sample holds a few counts of this clonotype. The genes are TRBV25-1 and TRBJ2-7; 8 bases map to TRBD1. The CDR3 totals 14 residues. V gave up 4 bases and J gave up 5 bases; unmatched junction bases: 7. CDR1 and CDR2 (germline): MGHDK, SYGVNS. The CDR3 bases are TGTGCCAGCAGTGGTGGGACAGGTCGACACGAGCAGTACTTC. It is translated as CASSGGTGRHEQYF.

The chain employs TRBV2 and TRBJ1-2, with D possibly matching TRBD1 (5 bases). Germline CDR1 reads SNHLY; CDR2 reads FYNNEI. With 1 base removed from V and 2 bases from J, the gap between germline ends came to 5 bases. There are 13 residues in the CDR3. CDR3 residues: CASSEEGNYGYTF. The CDR3 DNA is TGTGCCAGCAGTGAAGAGGGGAACTATGGCTACACCTTC. Full variable domain (remainder filled in from reference TRBV2 and TRBJ1-2): EPEVTQTPSHQVTQMGQEVILRCVPISNHLYFYWYRQILGQKVEFLVSFYNNEISEKSEIFDDQFSVERPDGSNFTLKIRSTKLEDSAMYFCASSEEGNYGYTFGSGTRLTVV.

The V call is TRBV15, the J call TRBJ2-3, with 8 positions matching TRBD2. CDR3 length: 14 residues. Germline lookup yields CDR1 LNHNV and CDR2 YYDKDF (reference sequence). The V gene end was trimmed by 3 bases and the J gene end by 4 bases; junction bases not matched to a gene: 3. The CDR3 here is CATSRGLESDTQYF. In DNA, the CDR3 is TGTGCCACCAGCAGGGGACTAGAGTCAGATACGCAGTATTTT. Using reference TRBV15 and TRBJ2-3 for the parts outside the CDR3, the full variable domain is DAMVIQNPRYQVTQFGKPVTLSCSQTLNHNVMYWYQQKSSQAPKLLFHYYDKDFNNEADTPDNFQSRRPNTSFCFLDIRSPGLGDTAMYLCATSRGLESDTQYFGPGTRLTVL.

The rearrangement joins TRBV5-1 to TRBJ2-2; TRBD1 matches 10 bases. Germline CDR1 and CDR2: SGHRS and YFSETQ. V trimming: 3 bases; J trimming: 7 bases; junction bases outside the gene matches: 9. The CDR3 consists of 16 residues. The CDR3 bases are TGCGCCAGCAGCTCTCCGGGACAGGGGCGAATCGGGGAGCTGTTTTTT. Encoded protein: CASSSPGQGRIGELFF.

The chain recombines TRBV7-8 with TRBJ2-1, with 12 nucleotides matching TRBD2. J lost 6 bases, V lost 5 bases, and 5 bases had no gene match. The CDR3 length is 15 residues. CDR1 is SGHVS and CDR2 is FQNEAQ in the germline V gene. For the CDR3, the DNA is TGTGCCAGCAGCCCTAGCGGGGGGGCTTCCAATGAGCAGTTCTTC. Translation gives CASSPSGGASNEQFF. The full variable domain, with the rest looked up from reference TRBV7-8 and TRBJ2-1, is GAGVSQSPRYKVAKRGQDVALRCDPISGHVSLFWYQQALGQGPEFLTYFQNEAQLDKSGLPSDRFFAERPEGSVSTLKIQRTQQEDSAVYLCASSPSGGASNEQFFGPGTRLTVL.

This clonotype was picked up a small number of times. The V and J genes are TRBV4-2 and TRBJ2-7; 9 bases agree with TRBD1. With V trimmed by 3 bases and J by 1 base, 7 bases remained unmatched. In germline, CDR1 is LGHNA, CDR2 YNFKEQ. This CDR3 region has 16 residues. This CDR3 reads CASSQDRGGGSYEQYF. The CDR3 DNA reads as TGTGCCAGCAGCCAGGACAGGGGAGGGGGTTCCTACGAGCAGTACTTC.

The CDR3 here is CASSLAPVNGEQFF. CDR3 coding DNA: TGTGCCAGCAGCCTAGCCCCCGTGAATGGGGAGCAGTTCTTC. V and J are TRBV9 and TRBJ2-1; maybe TRBD2 (5 bases). The CDR3 has 14 amino acids. Germline V gene lookup returns CDR1 SGDLS and CDR2 YYNGEE. V lost 4 bases and J lost 10, with 18 bases in between.

The gene calls are TRBV7-2 and TRBJ2-2, with D maybe TRBD1 (6 bases). The CDR3 has 16 amino acids. CDR1 is SGHTA, CDR2 FQGNSA, per germline. V dropped 5 bases and J dropped 1 base, with 14 bases sitting between them. The chain's CDR3 is CASSLRRDKNTGELFF. DNA of the CDR3: TGTGCCAGCAGCCTCCGCCGGGACAAGAACACCGGGGAGCTGTTTTTT.

This clonotype turned up a few times. V gene TRBV5-1 combines with J gene TRBJ1-2; possibly TRBD1 for D (5 bases). This CDR3 contains 14 residues. Between the trimmed V and J ends, which lost 4 bases and 2 bases, there was a span of 12 bases. Germline V CDR1 and CDR2: SGHRS, YFSETQ. CDR3 DNA sequence: TGCGCCAGCAGCGCCGACGACAGAAACTATGGCTACACCTTC. Translating it yields CASSADDRNYGYTF.

There are a few counts of this clonotype. CDR3 sequence (DNA): TGTGCCAGCAACCCGCGCCGGGGGTACTATGGCTACACCTTC. Translated: CASNPRRGYYGYTF. This sequence joins TRBV7-2 and TRBJ1-2, with D possibly matching TRBD1 (5 bases). Germline V CDR1 and CDR2: SGHTA, FQGNSA. The CDR3 totals 14 residues. Trimming stripped 7 bases from V and 3 bases from J, with 15 bases between. The full variable domain, completed using reference TRBV7-2 and TRBJ1-2, is GAGVSQSPSNKVTEKGKDVELRCDPISGHTALYWYRQSLGQGLEFLIYFQGNSAPDKSGLPSDRFSAERTGGSVSTLTIQRTQQEDSAVYLCASNPRRGYYGYTFGSGTRLTVV.

V is TRBV11-2 and J is TRBJ1-2; D is undetermined. Trimming shortened V by 0 bases and J by 4 bases, and 6 bases separated the two germline ends. The CDR3 length is 13 residues. Germline lookup yields CDR1 SGHAT and CDR2 FQNNGV. The DNA for the CDR3 is TGTGCCAGCAGCTTAGACGGATTCTATGGCTACACCTTC. It translates to CASSLDGFYGYTF.

J is TRBJ2-1 and V is TRBV7-6, with 10 bases fitting TRBD2. V shed 1 base, J shed 6 bases, and the junction held 6 bases outside the gene matches. This CDR3 contains 16 residues. Germline lookup yields CDR1 SGHVS and CDR2 FNYEAQ. CDR3 DNA: TGTGCCAGCAGCTTAGGGCCTAGCGGGAGTTTCAATGAGCAGTTCTTC. Translated, it gives CASSLGPSGSFNEQFF.

This clonotype was seen once. The CDR3 region is CSASFGVEEKLFF. Here the CDR3 DNA reads TGCAGTGCCAGCTTCGGAGTGGAAGAAAAACTGTTTTTT. This rearrangement joins TRBV20-1 to TRBJ1-4, with no clear D. Germline CDR1 and CDR2: DFQATT and SNEGSKA (reference sequence). The CDR3 runs to 13 residues. Trimming removed 6 bases from V and 8 bases from J, with 16 bases in between.

V usage is TRBV12-3 or TRBV12-4 and J usage is TRBJ2-1; the D is unclear. The CDR3 extends over 16 amino acids. V lost 7 bases and J 2 bases, leaving 18 bases between the germline ends. CDR3 protein: CASTSTRRATYNEQFF. The CDR3 DNA follows: TGTGCCAGCACCTCTACGCGAAGGGCGACCTACAATGAGCAGTTCTTC.